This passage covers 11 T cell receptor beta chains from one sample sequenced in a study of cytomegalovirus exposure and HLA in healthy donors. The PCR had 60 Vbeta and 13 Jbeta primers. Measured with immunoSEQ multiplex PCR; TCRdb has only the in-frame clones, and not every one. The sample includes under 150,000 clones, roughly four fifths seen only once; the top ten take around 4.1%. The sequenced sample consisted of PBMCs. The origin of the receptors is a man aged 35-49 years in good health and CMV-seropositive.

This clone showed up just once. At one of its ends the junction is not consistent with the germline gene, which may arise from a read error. The CDR3 region is CASSLAGGFTDTQYF. In nucleotides, the CDR3 is TGTGCCAGCAGCCTAGCGGGCGGGTTCACAGATACGCAGTATTTT. The chain employs TRBV7-8 and TRBJ2-3; 8 bases agree with TRBD2. The germline V gene has CDR1 SGHVS and CDR2 FQNEAQ. The CDR3 covers 15 residues.

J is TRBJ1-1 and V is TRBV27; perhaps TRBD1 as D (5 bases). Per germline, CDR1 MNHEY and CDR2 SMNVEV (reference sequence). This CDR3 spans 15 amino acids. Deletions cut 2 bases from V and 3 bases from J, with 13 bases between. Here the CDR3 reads CASSLGAPGHTEAFF. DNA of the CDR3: TGTGCCAGCAGTTTAGGAGCCCCAGGGCACACTGAAGCTTTCTTT.

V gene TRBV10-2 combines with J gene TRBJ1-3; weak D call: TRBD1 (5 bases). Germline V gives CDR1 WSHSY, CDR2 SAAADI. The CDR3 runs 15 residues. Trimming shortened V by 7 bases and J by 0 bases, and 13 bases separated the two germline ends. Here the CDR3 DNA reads TGCGCCAGCACCCAGACAGACGCCTCTGGAAACACCATATATTTT. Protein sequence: CASTQTDASGNTIYF.

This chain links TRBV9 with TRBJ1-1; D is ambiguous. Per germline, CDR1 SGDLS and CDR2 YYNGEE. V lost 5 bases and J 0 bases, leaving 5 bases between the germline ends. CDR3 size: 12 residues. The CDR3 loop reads CASRGVNTEAFF. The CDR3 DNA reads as TGTGCCAGCAGAGGAGTGAACACTGAAGCTTTCTTT.

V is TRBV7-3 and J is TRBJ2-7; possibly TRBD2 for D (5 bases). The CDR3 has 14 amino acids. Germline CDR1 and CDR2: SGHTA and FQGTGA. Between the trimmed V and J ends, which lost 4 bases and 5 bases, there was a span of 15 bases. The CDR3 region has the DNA TGTGCCAGCAGCTCAGACGCTACTAGTAACGAGCAGTACTTC. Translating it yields CASSSDATSNEQYF.

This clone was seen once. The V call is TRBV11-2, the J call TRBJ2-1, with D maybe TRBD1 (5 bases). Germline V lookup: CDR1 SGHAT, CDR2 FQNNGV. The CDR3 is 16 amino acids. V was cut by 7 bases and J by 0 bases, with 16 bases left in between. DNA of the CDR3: TGTGCCAGCACCCAGAACAGGTTGAGCTCCTACAATGAGCAGTTCTTC. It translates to CASTQNRLSSYNEQFF.

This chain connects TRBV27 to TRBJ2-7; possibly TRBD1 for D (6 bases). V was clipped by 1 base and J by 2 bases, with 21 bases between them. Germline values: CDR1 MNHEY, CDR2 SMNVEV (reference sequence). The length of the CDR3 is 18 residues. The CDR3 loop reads CASSLYAQGRGFPYEQYF. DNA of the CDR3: TGTGCCAGCAGTTTATACGCCCAGGGCAGGGGTTTTCCCTACGAGCAGTACTTC.

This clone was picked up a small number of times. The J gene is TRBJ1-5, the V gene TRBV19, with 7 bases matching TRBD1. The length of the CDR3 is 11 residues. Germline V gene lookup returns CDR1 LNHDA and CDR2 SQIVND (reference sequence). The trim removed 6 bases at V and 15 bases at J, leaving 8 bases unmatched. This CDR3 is CASRGDSPTHF. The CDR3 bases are TGTGCCAGTAGGGGGGACAGTCCGACGCATTTT.

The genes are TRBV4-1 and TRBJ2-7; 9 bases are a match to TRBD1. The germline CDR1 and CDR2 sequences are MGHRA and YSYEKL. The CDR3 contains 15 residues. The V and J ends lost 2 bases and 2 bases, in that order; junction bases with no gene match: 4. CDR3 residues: CASSQRTGEPYEQYF. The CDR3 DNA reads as TGCGCCAGCAGCCAACGGACAGGGGAACCCTACGAGCAGTACTTC.

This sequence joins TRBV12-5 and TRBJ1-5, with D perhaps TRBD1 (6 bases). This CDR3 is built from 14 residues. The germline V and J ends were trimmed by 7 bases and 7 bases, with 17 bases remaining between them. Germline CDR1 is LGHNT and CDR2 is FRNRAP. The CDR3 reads CASAPTGGRQPQHF. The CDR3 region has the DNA TGTGCTAGTGCCCCGACAGGTGGGCGCCAGCCCCAGCATTTT.

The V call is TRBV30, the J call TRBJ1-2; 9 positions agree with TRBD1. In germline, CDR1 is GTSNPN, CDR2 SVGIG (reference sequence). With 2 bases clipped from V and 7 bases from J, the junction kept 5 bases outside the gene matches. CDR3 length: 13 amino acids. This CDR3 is CAWSIGTGTGYTF. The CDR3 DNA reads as TGTGCCTGGAGTATCGGGACAGGGACTGGCTACACCTTC.